This T cell receptor beta chain was profiled in a study of patients and donors after allogeneic stem cell transplantation. TCRdb called the RT-PCR reads again in MiXCR, with one record for every CDR3 protein. The sample has about 110,000 distinct CDR3 sequences; roughly 35% are singletons. This clonotype was counted only a few times. This clonotype was sampled from a human donor who was either an allogeneic HSCT recipient or a stem cell or donor lymphocyte infusion donor (not recorded which). It is not recorded whose cells these are; they may come from a transplant donor. The specimen sequenced was blood, either unsorted or a sorted T cell fraction (not recorded which).

The CDR3 loop reads CASSGGVWNEQFF. Written as DNA, the CDR3 is TGTGCCAGCAGCGGGGGAGTGTGGAATGAGCAGTTCTTC. J is TRBJ2-1 and V is TRBV7-2; D may be TRBD1 or TRBD2 (5 bases each). Trimming took 5 bases from V and 7 from J, leaving 12 bases between them. The CDR3 has 13 amino acids. Germline V gives CDR1 SGHTA, CDR2 FQGNSA.